The 14 T cell receptor beta chains in this list originate from one sample, sequenced in a study of blood T cell repertoires in COVID-19. Sequencing used immunoSEQ multiplex PCR; TCRdb keeps in-frame clones, though not all of them. The repertoire includes about 460,000 clones, approximately 91% of them detected once, and approximately 8% sits in the top ten. Sequencing was done on a sample of PBMCs or T cells enriched from blood (not recorded which). These receptors were taken from a woman aged 60 to 75 who had recovered from COVID-19.

The table lists this clone with a few counts. V gene TRBV18 combines with J gene TRBJ2-4; D is unclear. This CDR3 region has 13 residues. Germline V gene lookup returns CDR1 KGHSH and CDR2 LQKENI. With 3 bases removed from V and 8 bases from J, the gap between germline ends came to 11 bases. The CDR3 nucleotides are TGTGCCAGCTCACCGTGGGTGGCGGACATTCAGTACTTC. Translated: CASSPWVADIQYF.

The genes are TRBV18 and TRBJ1-3; 7 bases agree with TRBD1. The CDR3 extends over 15 amino acids. V lost 4 bases to trimming and J lost 0 bases; unmatched junction nucleotides: 3. Germline CDR1 is KGHSH and CDR2 is LQKENI. CDR3 sequence: CASSQQGFSGNTIYF. The CDR3 coding sequence is TGTGCCAGCTCACAACAGGGGTTCTCTGGAAACACCATATATTTT.

V is TRBV27 and J is TRBJ2-1, with D tentatively TRBD1 (6 bases). V shed 8 bases and J shed 6 bases, with 8 bases lying between them. The CDR3 spans 11 residues. Germline lookup yields CDR1 MNHEY and CDR2 SMNVEV (reference sequence). CDR3 coding DNA: TGTGCCAGCCAAGGGGGCAATGAGCAGTTCTTC. Its translation is CASQGGNEQFF.

This chain connects TRBV19 to TRBJ1-2, with 7 bases that match TRBD1. Trimming removed 7 bases from V and 3 bases from J; junction bases left unmatched: 8. The CDR3 sequence is 14 residues long. The germline V gene has CDR1 LNHDA and CDR2 SQIVND (reference sequence). CDR3: CASTPRQGDYGYTF. The CDR3 nucleotides read TGTGCCAGTACCCCCCGACAGGGAGACTATGGCTACACCTTC.

This clone was found a few times. V is TRBV24-1 and J is TRBJ1-1; D is possibly TRBD1 (5 bases). V was trimmed by 3 bases and J by 8 bases, leaving 9 bases between them. Germline CDR1 reads KGHDR; CDR2 reads SFDVKD. This CDR3 spans 12 amino acids. Written as DNA, the CDR3 is TGTGCCACCAGTGATAATCGGGGGGAAGCTTTCTTT. The encoded protein is CATSDNRGEAFF.

The chain carries TRBV3-1 (or the pseudogene TRBV3-2) and TRBJ1-1; TRBD1 aligns across 8 bases. The CDR3 is made up of 13 amino acids. With 2 bases clipped from V and 11 bases from J, the junction kept 7 bases outside the gene matches. In germline, CDR1 is LGHDT, CDR2 YNNKEL (reference sequence). The CDR3 coding sequence is TGTGCCAGCAGCCAACTCCAGACAGGGGATGCTTTCTTT. Translation gives CASSQLQTGDAFF.

This rearrangement joins TRBV30 to TRBJ1-3; D uncertain. Germline CDR1 GTSNPN, CDR2 SVGIG (reference sequence). V shed 0 bases and J shed 0 bases, with 9 bases lying between them. The CDR3 runs to 15 residues. The DNA for the CDR3 is TGTGCCTGGAGTGTTGGACTCCCCTCTGGAAACACCATATATTTT. Translation gives CAWSVGLPSGNTIYF. The full variable domain, rest sourced from reference TRBV30 and TRBJ1-3, is SQTIHQWPATLVQPVGSPLSLECTVEGTSNPNLYWYRQAAGRGLQLLFYSVGIGQISSEVPQNLSASRPQDRQFILSSKKLLLSDSGFYLCAWSVGLPSGNTIYFGEGSWLTVV.

This clone was detected only once. V is TRBV11-2 and J is TRBJ2-2; D ambiguous. V lost 3 bases and J lost 1, with 6 bases in between. The CDR3 consists of 14 residues. Germline V gene lookup returns CDR1 SGHAT and CDR2 FQNNGV. The CDR3 protein is CASSFNRNTGELFF. The CDR3 nucleotides read TGTGCCAGCAGCTTTAACAGGAACACCGGGGAGCTGTTTTTT.

This chain joins TRBV12-3 or TRBV12-4 and TRBJ1-2; 10 bases align to TRBD1. This CDR3 is built from 13 residues. J lost 6 bases, V lost 9 bases, and 7 bases had no gene match. Here the CDR3 DNA reads TGTGCCAGTAGGACAGGGGGGTTCCATGGCTACACCTTC. This sequence encodes CASRTGGFHGYTF.

The genes are TRBV24-1 and TRBJ2-5; tentative D call: TRBD1 (5 bases). Germline loops: CDR1 KGHDR, CDR2 SFDVKD. Deletions cut 4 bases from V and 5 bases from J, with 10 bases between. This CDR3 is built from 13 residues. The chain's CDR3 is CATSDQGWETQYF. The CDR3 region has the DNA TGTGCCACCAGTGACCAGGGATGGGAGACCCAGTACTTC.

This sequence joins TRBV7-2 and TRBJ1-3, with 12 bases that match TRBD1. The CDR3 is 16 residues long. Trimming cost V 6 bases and J 8 bases; bases outside gene matches: 11. CDR1 SGHTA and CDR2 FQGNSA come from the germline V gene. The CDR3 sequence is CASSVTGTGGADTIYF. CDR3 nucleotides: TGTGCCAGCAGTGTAACCGGGACAGGGGGCGCGGACACCATATATTTT.

As DNA, the CDR3 is TGTGCCAGCAGTTACTTCCTAATGAACACTGAAGCTTTCTTT. As protein: CASSYFLMNTEAFF. The rearrangement links TRBV6-6 to TRBJ1-1; D not certain. Germline lookup yields CDR1 MNHNY and CDR2 SVGAGI (reference sequence). The ends were cut back, 1 base at V and 0 bases at J, with 6 bases in the middle. CDR3 length: 14 amino acids.

This chain connects TRBV4-1 to TRBJ2-2; 9 positions match TRBD1. CDR1 is MGHRA, CDR2 YSYEKL, per germline. The CDR3 is 16 amino acids. V trimming: 2 bases; J trimming: 3 bases; junction bases outside the gene matches: 4. CDR3 bases: TGCGCCAGCAGCCAACCTTGGACAGGGGACACCGGGGAGCTGTTTTTT. Translated: CASSQPWTGDTGELFF.

CDR3 in amino acids: CASSTGTQSSYEQYF. In nucleotides, the CDR3 is TGCGCCAGCAGCACCGGGACTCAGAGCTCCTACGAGCAGTACTTC. The rearrangement uses TRBV5-1 and TRBJ2-7; D may be TRBD2 (6 bases). The CDR3 has 15 residues. Deletions cut 4 bases from V and 0 bases from J, with 14 bases between. Germline assignment: CDR1 SGHRS and CDR2 YFSETQ. Combining the CDR3 with reference TRBV5-1 and TRBJ2-7 gives the whole variable domain KAGVTQTPRYLIKTRGQQVTLSCSPISGHRSVSWYQQTPGQGLQFLFEYFSETQRNKGNFPGRFSGRQFSNSRSEMNVSTLELGDSALYLCASSTGTQSSYEQYFGPGTRLTVT.